What follows is one T cell receptor (beta chain) and its context. Germline CDR1 is MGHRA and CDR2 is YSYEKL. Trimming removed 1 base at V and 2 bases at J, with 4 bases between. This CDR3 has 13 amino acids. This sample stems from a study of control samples from healthy donors and cancer patients. Profiling relied on immunoSEQ multiplex PCR, and the TCRdb table lists in-frame clones only, not all of them. The sample holds 75,000 to 100,000 clones; roughly four fifths are singletons and the top ten take roughly 2%. The chain carries TRBV4-1 and TRBJ2-3; no reliable D call. This sequence originates from a man aged 55 to 70 in good health. The sample comprised blood. This CDR3 reads CASSQVHTDTQYF. The CDR3, as DNA: TGCGCCAGCAGCCAAGTGCACACAGATACGCAGTATTTT.